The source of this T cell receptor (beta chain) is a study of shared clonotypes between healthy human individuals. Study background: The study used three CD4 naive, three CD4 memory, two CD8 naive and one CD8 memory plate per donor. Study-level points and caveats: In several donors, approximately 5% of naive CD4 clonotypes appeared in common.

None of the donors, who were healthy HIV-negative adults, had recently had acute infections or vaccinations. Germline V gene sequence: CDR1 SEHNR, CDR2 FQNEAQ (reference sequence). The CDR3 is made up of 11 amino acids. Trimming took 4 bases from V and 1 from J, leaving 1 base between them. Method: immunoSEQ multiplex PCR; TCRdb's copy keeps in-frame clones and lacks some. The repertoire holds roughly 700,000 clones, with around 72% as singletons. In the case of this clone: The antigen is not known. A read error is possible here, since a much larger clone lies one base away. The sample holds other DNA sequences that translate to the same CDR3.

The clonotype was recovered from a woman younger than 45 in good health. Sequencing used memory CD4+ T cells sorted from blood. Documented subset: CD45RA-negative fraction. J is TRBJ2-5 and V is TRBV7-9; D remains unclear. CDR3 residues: CASSSQETQYF. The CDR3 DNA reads TGTGCCAGCAGCTCCCAAGAGACCCAGTACTTC.